The T cell receptor (beta chain) under discussion was sequenced for a study of blood T cell repertoires in COVID-19. The CDR3 consists of 15 residues. Germline values: CDR1 MDHEN, CDR2 SYDVKM. V was pared by 6 bases and J by 6 bases, with 20 bases between. Produced via immunoSEQ multiplex PCR; TCRdb's table is partial and in-frame only. The sample includes fewer than 200,000 clones, roughly 82% of them seen just once. The clonotype was recovered from a woman aged 40 to 50 with COVID-19, enrolled during active disease. The sample taken for sequencing was peripheral blood. The chain combines TRBV28 with TRBJ1-1; tentative D call: TRBD1 (5 bases). Here the CDR3 reads CASRRRAGTRAEAFF. CDR3 sequence (DNA): TGTGCCAGCAGACGAAGGGCCGGGACTAGGGCTGAAGCTTTCTTT.